These 17 T cell receptor beta chains were sequenced from one sample in a study of T cells in Graves' hyperthyroidism and ophthalmopathy. Regions amplified from RNA transcripts were the TCR beta CDR3 regions. Initially, a first-round RT-PCR of the TCR CDR3 employed the HTBI primer set. TCRdb re-called the multiplex PCR reads through MiXCR, storing one row per CDR3 protein. The sample records more than 300,000 distinct CDR3 sequences, approximately 13% being singletons. Sequences were obtained from blood. These receptor sequences come from a woman aged 18 to 35 with Graves' hyperthyroidism.

In its sample, this clonotype was seen many times. The rearrangement joins TRBV6-1 to TRBJ1-1; D gene unclear. Looked up from germline, CDR1 is MNHNS and CDR2 is SASEGT. The V gene lost 0 bases and the J gene lost 1 base, with 3 bases spanning the gap. The CDR3 is made up of 13 amino acids. CDR3 in amino acids: CASSEARNTEAFF. CDR3 in DNA: TGTGCCAGCAGTGAAGCGCGGAACACTGAAGCTTTCTTT.

This clonotype was observed at least ten times. V and J are TRBV6-1 and TRBJ1-1; the D is unclear. Looked up from germline, CDR1 is MNHNS and CDR2 is SASEGT. This CDR3 contains 15 residues. Trimming shortened V by 10 bases and J by 2 bases, and 20 bases separated the two germline ends. The CDR3 reads CATYPGEGANTEAFF. In nucleotides, the CDR3 is TGTGCCACCTATCCTGGAGAGGGCGCAAACACTGAAGCTTTCTTT.

This clonotype was seen ten or more times. The junction departs from the called germline gene at one end, perhaps through a read error. The chain links TRBV20-1 to TRBJ2-7; D gene uncertain. Germline loops: CDR1 DFQATT, CDR2 SNEGSKA (reference sequence). The CDR3 is made up of 15 amino acids. CDR3 nucleotide sequence: TGCAGTGCCCCCTTGGGGTGGCAGGCCTCCCACGAGCAGTACTTC. Translating gives CSAPLGWQASHEQYF.

The gene calls are TRBV6-2 or TRBV6-3 and TRBJ2-7, with 8 bases identical to TRBD1. V was pared by 4 bases and J by 3 bases, with 5 bases of the junction left unmatched. This CDR3 has 14 amino acids. Germline lookup yields CDR1 MNHEY and CDR2 SVGEGT. The CDR3 reads CASSWGTGDYEQYF. In nucleotides, the CDR3 is TGTGCCAGCAGTTGGGGGACAGGCGACTACGAGCAGTACTTC.

The chain joins TRBV10-1 to TRBJ2-3; 10 bases fit TRBD1. CDR1 is WNHNN, CDR2 SYGVQD, per germline (reference sequence). V trimming: 9 bases; J trimming: 5 bases; junction bases outside the gene matches: 2. The CDR3 covers 12 residues. CDR3 sequence: CARTGGRDTQYF. The CDR3 DNA reads as TGCGCCAGGACAGGGGGCCGAGATACGCAGTATTTT.

This clonotype was observed at least ten times. The chain uses TRBV6-2 or TRBV6-3 and TRBJ2-2; D unresolved. Germline V lookup: CDR1 MNHEY, CDR2 SVGEGT. The CDR3 extends over 16 amino acids. V was clipped by 5 bases and J by 0 bases, with 13 bases between them. The CDR3 DNA follows: TGTGCCAGCAGTGGCTACAGTACCTCGAACACCGGGGAGCTGTTTTTT. It encodes CASSGYSTSNTGELFF.

This clonotype was picked up many times. The J gene is TRBJ1-5, the V gene TRBV6-1; tentative D call: TRBD1 (6 bases). Trimming removed 5 bases at V and 2 bases at J, with 13 bases between. This CDR3 comprises 15 residues. The germline V gene encodes CDR1 MNHNS and CDR2 SASEGT. Written as DNA, the CDR3 is TGTGCCAGCAGTCATGACAGGTCTGGCAATCAGCCCCAGCATTTT. This sequence encodes CASSHDRSGNQPQHF.

This clonotype was picked up many times. The V and J genes are TRBV7-9 and TRBJ1-1; D is perhaps TRBD1 (6 bases). This CDR3 spans 16 amino acids. In germline, CDR1 is SEHNR, CDR2 FQNEAQ (reference sequence). Trimming took 3 bases from V and 7 from J, leaving 21 bases between them. CDR3 in amino acids: CASSLIGGWRQNEAFF. Here the CDR3 DNA reads TGTGCCAGCAGCTTGATAGGGGGTTGGCGTCAAAATGAAGCTTTCTTT.

This clonotype occurred many times. The V call is TRBV20-1, the J call TRBJ2-7; D is undetermined. Germline V gene lookup returns CDR1 DFQATT and CDR2 SNEGSKA (reference sequence). CDR3 length: 14 amino acids. The V end lost 6 bases, the J end lost 4 bases, and 19 bases lay between the germline ends. The CDR3 spells CSALTSAIMYEQYF. The CDR3 DNA is TGCAGTGCCCTAACTTCGGCTATCATGTACGAGCAGTACTTC.

In its sample, this clonotype was seen many times. The chain uses TRBV20-1 and TRBJ1-1; 10 bases are shared with TRBD1. This CDR3 spans 16 amino acids. Trimming at V came to 6 bases and at J to 4 bases, leaving 14 bases not matched to a gene. The germline V gene has CDR1 DFQATT and CDR2 SNEGSKA (reference sequence). CDR3 loop: CSAVGPGTGAGTEAFF. The DNA of the CDR3 is TGCAGTGCCGTTGGTCCCGGGACAGGGGCGGGCACTGAAGCTTTCTTT.

This clonotype came up many times. The CDR3: CSADRETQYF. Here the CDR3 DNA reads TGCAGTGCTGATAGGGAGACCCAGTACTTC. The chain joins TRBV20-1 to TRBJ2-5; D gene uncertain. The germline V and J ends were trimmed by 5 bases and 5 bases, with 6 bases remaining between them. This CDR3 comprises 10 residues. The germline CDR1 and CDR2 sequences are DFQATT and SNEGSKA (reference sequence).

This clonotype was observed at least ten times. The V gene is TRBV7-8, the J gene TRBJ1-5; D is uncertain. V lost 5 bases and J lost 0, with 8 bases in between. The germline V gene has CDR1 SGHVS and CDR2 FQNEAQ. The CDR3 consists of 14 residues. The DNA for the CDR3 is TGTGCCAGCAGCCTCACAGATAGCAATCAGCCCCAGCATTTT. This sequence encodes CASSLTDSNQPQHF.

This clonotype came up a few times. The chain is built from TRBV7-9 and TRBJ1-1, with D tentatively TRBD1 (6 bases). Germline V CDR1 and CDR2: SEHNR, FQNEAQ (reference sequence). V was pared by 5 bases and J by 3 bases, with 13 bases between. The CDR3 is 14 residues long. CDR3 protein: CASSLRDIYTEAFF. For the CDR3, the DNA is TGTGCCAGCAGCCTCCGGGACATCTACACTGAAGCTTTCTTT.

The rearrangement joins TRBV11-1 to TRBJ1-1; D is uncertain. The CDR3 has 14 residues. V was clipped by 2 bases and J by 1 base, with 8 bases between them. CDR1 SGHAT and CDR2 FQDESV come from the germline V gene (reference sequence). This CDR3 reads CASSLTVGNTEAFF. The CDR3 DNA reads TGTGCCAGCAGCTTAACGGTGGGGAACACTGAAGCTTTCTTT.

This clonotype was seen a handful of times. The chain couples TRBV5-1 to TRBJ1-5; a possible D gene is TRBD1 (6 bases). CDR1 and CDR2 (germline): SGHRS, YFSETQ. The CDR3 length is 16 residues. Between the trimmed V and J ends, which lost 4 bases and 4 bases, there was a span of 18 bases. CDR3: CASSPNPRGPNQPQHF. CDR3 in DNA: TGCGCCAGCAGCCCAAATCCCCGGGGGCCAAATCAGCCCCAGCATTTT.

The table lists this clonotype with a few counts. V gene TRBV7-2 combines with J gene TRBJ1-1, with D perhaps matching TRBD1 (5 bases). The CDR3 loop spans 15 amino acids. Trimming cost V 5 bases and J 5 bases, with 18 bases left between them. Germline CDR1 SGHTA, CDR2 FQGNSA. In nucleotides, the CDR3 is TGTGCCAGCAGCCGTGGTCCCGGGGCGCGGACTGAAGCTTTCTTT. Its protein is CASSRGPGARTEAFF.

This clonotype was picked up many times. The chain combines TRBV28 with TRBJ2-6; a possible D gene is TRBD1 (7 bases). CDR3 length: 18 amino acids. The germline CDR1 and CDR2 sequences are MDHEN and SYDVKM. V lost 8 bases, J lost 3 bases, and 23 bases lay in between. DNA of the CDR3: TGTGCCAGCGGCCCCCTCAGGGGGGCCCTCGGTGGGGCCAACGTCCTGACTTTC. Its protein is CASGPLRGALGGANVLTF.